This TCR beta chain emerged from a study of T cells in Graves' hyperthyroidism and ophthalmopathy. To note about this clonotype: Its antigen is unknown.

Study results and limitations: Model output signaled ophthalmopathy a median approximately 6 months ahead of onset. In blood, most of the thyroid clonotypes expanded above 0.001 were also present.

The investigators amplified TCR beta CDR3 regions from RNA transcripts. The HTBI set primed first-round TCR CDR3 RT-PCR. MiXCR was run by TCRdb on the multiplex PCR reads, yielding one entry per CDR3 protein. Of a few hundred thousand distinct CDR3 sequences in the sample, approximately 14% are singletons; the top ten hold around a sixth. Trimming stripped 7 bases from V and 0 bases from J, with 16 bases between. Germline lookup yields CDR1 SGHTA and CDR2 FQGTGA. This CDR3 is built from 16 residues. Patients aged 18 to 65 had newly diagnosed hyperthyroidism that had lasted under 2 months. 8.5 to 10 ml of fresh peripheral blood supplied the PBMCs.

V gene TRBV7-3 combines with J gene TRBJ2-1, with D possibly matching TRBD1 (6 bases). This TCR was recovered from a woman aged 18-30 years with Graves' hyperthyroidism. Sequencing was carried out using blood. The CDR3 protein is CASNSGHSLSYNEQFF. In nucleotides, the CDR3 is TGTGCCAGCAACTCGGGACACTCTCTCTCCTACAATGAGCAGTTCTTC. The full variable domain, rest sourced from reference TRBV7-3 and TRBJ2-1, is GAGVSQTPSNKVTEKGKYVELRCDPISGHTALYWYRQSLGQGPEFLIYFQGTGAADDSGLPNDRFFAVRPEGSVSTLKIQRTERGDSAVYLCASNSGHSLSYNEQFFGPGTRLTVL.